Listed below are T cell receptor beta chains from one sample, sequenced in a study of identical twins. TCRdb reprocessed the 5' RACE reads with MiXCR, giving one entry per CDR3 protein. The table has more than 650,000 distinct CDR3 sequences, roughly 6% seen once. Sequenced: naive T cells sorted from blood. The receptors shown here come from a man in his late teens or twenties in good health. Each CDR3 is given with its conserved first and last residue. The order of the fields is V gene, J gene, clone size, D gene, CDR3 protein, CDR3 DNA. D genes are given only for firm matches. Some rows mark clone size as missing; the rest say once, few, many or name a class of expanded clone.

>TRBV9|TRBJ2-7|few|TRBD1
CASSVGQGTYEQYF
TGTGCCAGCAGCGTGGGACAGGGAACCTACGAGCAGTACTTC
>TRBV7-2|TRBJ2-5|few|TRBD2
CASSSASGHQQETQYF
TGTGCCAGCAGCTCGGCTAGCGGGCATCAGCAAGAGACCCAGTACTTC
>TRBV20-1|TRBJ2-2|.|.
CSAETGFPGELFF
TGCAGTGCAGAAACAGGGTTCCCCGGGGAGCTGTTTTTT
>TRBV9|TRBJ2-1|many|TRBD2
CASSATTGTSLNEQFF
TGTGCCAGCAGCGCTACTACCGGGACTAGTCTCAATGAGCAGTTCTTC
>TRBV11-2|TRBJ2-1|.|.
CASSSGRVRGNEQFF
TGTGCCAGCAGCTCCGGGAGAGTCCGGGGCAATGAGCAGTTCTTC
>TRBV28|TRBJ1-4|many|TRBD1
CASSKPGTGIEKLFF
TGTGCCAGCTCTAAACCGGGGACAGGGATTGAAAAACTGTTTTTT
>TRBV5-1|TRBJ2-5|many|.
CASRPSGLYQETQYF
TGCGCCAGCAGACCGAGCGGATTGTACCAAGAGACCCAGTACTTC
>TRBV12-3/TRBV12-4|TRBJ2-1|many|TRBD2
CASSRTSPNEQFF
TGTGCCAGCAGTCGGACTAGCCCGAATGAGCAGTTCTTC
>TRBV5-1|TRBJ2-1|.|TRBD2
CASSPGSTSGHNEEFF
TGCGCCAGCAGCCCCGGGTCGACTAGCGGACACAATGAGGAGTTCTTC
>TRBV20-1|TRBJ2-5|few|TRBD2
CSAVTSGEETQYF
TGCAGTGCTGTCACTAGCGGGGAAGAGACCCAGTACTTC
>TRBV4-1|TRBJ1-4|few|.
CASSLAKSGEKLFF
TGCGCCAGCAGCCTAGCCAAATCGGGTGAAAAACTGTTTTTT
>TRBV29-1|TRBJ2-5|.|.
CSVASSQETQYF
TGCAGCGTTGCATCAAGTCAAGAGACCCAGTACTTC
>TRBV6-4|TRBJ2-1|few|TRBD2
CASSEIASGSDEQFF
TGTGCCAGCAGTGAAATCGCTAGCGGGAGCGATGAGCAGTTCTTC
>TRBV12-3/TRBV12-4|TRBJ1-3|.|.
CASSRRAGNTIYF
TGTGCCAGCAGCCGTCGGGCTGGAAACACCATATATTTT
>TRBV10-2|TRBJ2-2|few|.
CASIKGANTGELFF
TGCGCCAGCATAAAGGGGGCGAACACCGGGGAGCTGTTTTTT
>TRBV12-3/TRBV12-4|TRBJ2-1|.|TRBD2
CASSYGTSGRAYNEQFF
TGTGCCAGCAGTTACGGGACTAGCGGGAGGGCCTACAATGAGCAGTTCTTC
>TRBV7-9|TRBJ1-1|many|.
CASSFWQGSDTEAFF
TGTGCCAGCAGCTTTTGGCAGGGGTCGGATACTGAAGCTTTCTTT
>TRBV7-9|TRBJ2-7|.|.
CASSLSGPEQYF
TGTGCCAGCAGCTTATCTGGTCCCGAGCAGTACTTC
>TRBV7-2|TRBJ2-5|.|.
CASSLIRGLSQETQYF
TGTGCCAGCAGCTTAATCAGGGGCCTTAGCCAAGAGACCCAGTACTTC
>TRBV3-1|TRBJ2-1|many|TRBD1
CASSPGQGRNEQFF
TGTGCCAGCAGCCCAGGACAGGGAAGGAATGAGCAGTTCTTC
>TRBV6-2/TRBV6-3|TRBJ2-1|few|.
CASTRTGVTLGEQFF
TGTGCCAGCACCCGGACCGGAGTTACCTTAGGTGAGCAGTTCTTC
>TRBV12-3/TRBV12-4|TRBJ2-3|many|.
CASSSLAHSTDTQYF
TGTGCCAGCAGTTCCCTAGCACATAGCACAGATACGCAGTATTTT
>TRBV5-1|TRBJ2-1|.|TRBD2
CASSQLAGSNNEQFF
TGCGCCAGCAGCCAACTAGCGGGAAGCAACAATGAGCAGTTCTTC
>TRBV5-6|TRBJ2-6|.|.
CASSLGRISSRANVLTF
TGTGCCAGCAGCTTAGGGCGTATCTCCTCTCGGGCCAACGTCCTGACTTTC
>TRBV12-3/TRBV12-4|TRBJ1-6|many|.
CASRSQTENSPLHF
TGTGCCAGCAGGTCCCAGACAGAAAATTCACCCCTCCACTTT
>TRBV2|TRBJ2-1|few|TRBD2
CASGRDLVNEQFF
TGTGCCAGCGGGAGGGACCTCGTCAATGAGCAGTTCTTC
>TRBV29-1|TRBJ2-7|many|TRBD2
CSVATSGRYEQYF
TGCAGCGTCGCGACTAGCGGGAGGTACGAGCAGTACTTC
>TRBV29-1|TRBJ2-7|many|.
CSVERQGTYEQYF
TGCAGCGTTGAGCGGCAGGGAACCTACGAGCAGTACTTC
>TRBV7-3|TRBJ2-2|.|.
CACRPSGTNTGELFF
TGTGCCTGCCGACCCTCTGGCACAAACACCGGGGAGCTGTTTTTT
>TRBV11-2|TRBJ2-1|many|TRBD2
CASRLRRASGRDQQFF
TGTGCCAGCAGACTTAGGCGGGCTAGCGGGAGGGATCAACAGTTCTTC
>TRBV29-1|TRBJ2-3|many|.
CSVGLTDTQYF
TGCAGCGTTGGCCTAACAGATACGCAGTATTTT
>TRBV20-1|TRBJ2-1|many|TRBD2
CSATEAGPRFF
TGCAGTGCTACCGAAGCGGGGCCTCGGTTCTTC
>TRBV12-3/TRBV12-4|TRBJ2-7|many|.
CASSLAGRNEQYF
TGTGCCAGCAGTTTAGCAGGCCGCAACGAGCAGTACTTC
>TRBV20-1|TRBJ1-5|.|.
CSTRKGMQPQHF
TGCAGTACTAGGAAGGGAATGCAGCCCCAGCATTTT
>TRBV6-5|TRBJ2-5|.|.
CASSSYGGRETQYF
TGTGCCAGCAGTTCTTACGGGGGTCGGGAGACCCAGTACTTC
>TRBV3-1|TRBJ2-5|few|.
CASSRPGAGETQYF
TGTGCCAGCAGCCGGCCGGGGGCGGGCGAGACCCAGTACTTC
>TRBV11-3|TRBJ2-1|.|.
CASSLVVGEDNEQFF
TGTGCCAGCAGCTTAGTTGTGGGAGAAGACAATGAGCAGTTCTTC
>TRBV25-1|TRBJ1-1|.|TRBD1
CSSSIRGTGEGTEAFF
TGTTCCAGCAGTATCCGCGGGACAGGGGAGGGCACTGAAGCTTTCTTT
>TRBV3-1|TRBJ2-7|many|TRBD1
CASSRDRDHEQYF
TGTGCCAGCAGCCGGGACAGGGACCACGAGCAGTACTTC
>TRBV20-1|TRBJ2-1|.|TRBD2
CSASGILAGVIDEQFF
TGCAGTGCATCCGGAATACTAGCGGGAGTAATTGATGAGCAGTTCTTC
>TRBV5-1|TRBJ2-1|.|.
CASSGELVLFNEQFF
TGCGCCAGCAGCGGGGAACTAGTCCTTTTCAATGAGCAGTTCTTC
>TRBV7-2|TRBJ2-1|many|TRBD2
CASRLGAPGLGNNEQFF
TGTGCCAGCCGACTAGGGGCTCCGGGACTAGGAAACAATGAGCAGTTCTTC
>TRBV4-2|TRBJ2-1|.|.
CASSQGRGDKFF
TGTGCCAGCAGCCAAGGGAGAGGGGATAAGTTCTTC
>TRBV7-2|TRBJ2-7|few|TRBD2
CASSRKSAGGYEQYF
TGTGCCAGCAGCCGAAAATCAGCGGGAGGGTACGAGCAGTACTTC
>TRBV4-1|TRBJ2-3|few|.
CASSQDWPAFTDTQYF
TGCGCCAGCAGCCAAGATTGGCCAGCGTTCACAGATACGCAGTATTTT
>TRBV29-1|TRBJ2-1|.|TRBD2
CSVEWLAGGSSYNEQFF
TGCAGCGTTGAATGGTTAGCGGGAGGGAGCTCCTACAATGAGCAGTTCTTC
>TRBV15|TRBJ2-1|few|.
CATSGQEVGGQFF
TGTGCCACCAGCGGCCAAGAGGTAGGGGGGCAGTTCTTC
>TRBV28|TRBJ2-1|.|.
CASSPPSGNSYNEQFF
TGTGCCAGCAGTCCGCCATCCGGGAACTCCTACAATGAGCAGTTCTTC
>TRBV5-1|TRBJ1-1|few|.
CASSLEVGLTEAFF
TGCGCCAGCAGCTTGGAGGTTGGCCTCACTGAAGCTTTCTTT
>TRBV7-2|TRBJ2-3|many|.
CASSLLNTQYF
TGTGCCAGCAGCTTGCTCAATACGCAGTATTTT
>TRBV3-1|TRBJ2-5|.|TRBD2
CASSPLFHQTSGRLKYQETQYF
TGTGCCAGCAGCCCGCTCTTCCACCAGACTAGCGGGAGGTTGAAGTACCAAGAGACCCAGTACTTC
>TRBV15|TRBJ2-2|few|TRBD2
CATSSVLGLAGVRAGELFF
TGTGCCACCAGCAGTGTTCTAGGACTAGCGGGAGTCCGGGCCGGGGAGCTGTTTTTT
>TRBV18|TRBJ2-1|.|.
CASSPKGSVNEQFF
TGTGCCAGCTCACCGAAGGGTTCGGTCAATGAGCAGTTCTTC
>TRBV20-1|TRBJ2-7|many|TRBD1
CSARETGTTYEQYF
TGCAGTGCTAGGGAGACAGGGACGACCTACGAGCAGTACTTC
>TRBV7-9|TRBJ1-4|few|.
CASSLRGNEKLFF
TGTGCCAGCAGCTTACGGGGGAATGAAAAACTGTTTTTT
>TRBV5-1|TRBJ1-1|many|TRBD1
CASSSRTGEAFF
TGCGCCAGCAGCTCAAGGACAGGTGAAGCTTTCTTT
>TRBV20-1|TRBJ1-5|few|.
CSARVRTENSNQPQHF
TGCAGTGCTAGAGTGCGGACAGAGAATAGCAATCAGCCCCAGCATTTT
>TRBV15|TRBJ1-1|.|.
CATSRSGNTEAFF
TGTGCCACCAGCAGGTCCGGGAACACTGAAGCTTTCTTT
>TRBV20-1|TRBJ2-1|many|TRBD2
CSASTGLAGDEQFF
TGCAGTGCTAGTACTGGACTAGCGGGAGATGAGCAGTTCTTC